Listed below are T cell receptor beta chains from one sample, sequenced in a study of HIV-infected patients and healthy controls. TCRdb re-called the 5' RACE reads through MiXCR, storing one row per CDR3 protein. The sample shows around 58,000 distinct CDR3 sequences, less than 20% of them seen only once. The sample was CD4+ T cells from blood. Receptor source: a human donor in good health. CDR3s include the opening cysteine and the closing phenylalanine or tryptophan. Fields, in order: V gene, J gene, D gene, clone size, CDR3 protein, CDR3 DNA. A D gene is named only where the DNA matches it firmly. Size values are once, few and many counts, or a class for expanded clones, and some rows have none.

TRBV6-2/TRBV6-3,TRBJ1-4,.,.,CASVKRLAEKLFF,TGTGCCAGCGTAAAGCGGCTCGCGGAAAAACTGTTTTTT
TRBV4-1,TRBJ2-1,.,many,CASSHEPRRSYNEQFF,TGCGCCAGCAGCCATGAGCCACGGCGCTCCTACAATGAGCAGTTCTTC
TRBV10-3,TRBJ1-1,.,many,CAITGTRGDTEAFF,TGTGCCATCACTGGGACGCGAGGGGACACTGAAGCTTTCTTT
TRBV5-1,TRBJ1-5,TRBD1,few,CASSQTGGDQPQHF,TGCGCCAGCAGCCAAACAGGGGGGGATCAGCCCCAGCATTTT
TRBV29-1,TRBJ1-5,.,.,CSVAGGGQQPQHF,TGCAGCGTTGCGGGAGGGGGGCAGCAGCCCCAGCATTTT
TRBV5-1,TRBJ2-3,TRBD2,few,CASSWARFTSGMSKSTDTQYF,TGCGCCAGCAGCTGGGCCCGTTTCACTAGCGGGATGTCCAAAAGCACAGATACGCAGTATTTT
TRBV6-5,TRBJ1-2,.,.,CASSYNRQGHGYTF,TGTGCCAGCAGTTATAATAGGCAGGGTCATGGCTACACCTTC
TRBV7-3,TRBJ2-3,.,many,CASSRSSTDTQYF,TGTGCCAGCAGCCGATCTAGCACAGATACGCAGTATTTT
TRBV28,TRBJ1-5,.,.,CASTLFGPQHF,TGTGCCAGCACCCTGTTTGGGCCCCAGCATTTT
TRBV5-4,TRBJ2-7,TRBD1,few,CASSPGQGLAEQYF,TGTGCCAGCAGCCCGGGACAGGGTCTCGCCGAGCAGTACTTC
TRBV20-1,TRBJ1-5,.,.,CSVPWSGGNQPQHF,TGCAGTGTTCCTTGGTCAGGGGGCAATCAGCCCCAGCATTTT
TRBV12-3/TRBV12-4,TRBJ2-7,.,.,CASSPTQGEQYF,TGTGCCAGCAGTCCGACCCAAGGGGAGCAGTACTTC
TRBV6-7,TRBJ1-5,TRBD1,many,CASSYSASGQGPYSNQPQHF,TGTGCCAGCAGTTACTCCGCATCGGGACAGGGACCTTATAGCAATCAGCCCCAGCATTTT
TRBV4-3,TRBJ1-2,TRBD1,.,CASSQTGTGDYGYTF,TGCGCCAGCAGCCAGACAGGGACAGGGGACTATGGCTACACCTTC
TRBV6-5,TRBJ1-1,TRBD1,many,CASSNLGQGNAEAFF,TGTGCCAGCAGCAACCTGGGACAGGGGAACGCTGAAGCTTTCTTT
TRBV18,TRBJ1-1,.,.,CASSTTRGGTEAFF,TGTGCCAGCTCGACGACACGGGGTGGGACTGAAGCTTTCTTT
TRBV11-2,TRBJ2-1,.,many,CASSPLRGRPPDEQFF,TGTGCCAGCAGCCCTCTGAGGGGGAGACCGCCTGATGAGCAGTTCTTC
TRBV20-1,TRBJ1-4,.,.,CSARSLAGARGEKLFF,TGCAGTGCTAGATCGTTGGCGGGGGCGCGAGGTGAAAAACTGTTTTTT
TRBV11-2,TRBJ1-4,TRBD1,many,CASSLGQGSEKLFF,TGTGCCAGCAGCTTGGGACAGGGGAGTGAAAAACTGTTTTTT
TRBV20-1,TRBJ1-2,.,.,CSARDSRQGYGYTF,TGCAGTGCTAGAGATTCCCGGCAGGGCTATGGCTACACCTTC
TRBV12-3/TRBV12-4,TRBJ1-1,.,many,CASGGRVPAEAFF,TGTGCCAGCGGGGGCCGGGTTCCTGCTGAAGCTTTCTTT
TRBV12-3/TRBV12-4,TRBJ2-3,TRBD2,few,CASSLHGGGSSDTQYF,TGTGCCAGCAGTTTACACGGCGGGGGGAGCTCAGATACGCAGTATTTT
TRBV10-3,TRBJ1-1,TRBD1,many,CAISGHRGLGTEAFF,TGTGCCATCAGTGGTCACAGGGGGCTCGGCACTGAAGCTTTCTTT
TRBV20-1,TRBJ1-4,TRBD1,.,CSARTTGGSATNEKLFF,TGCAGTGCTAGGACAACAGGGGGCTCGGCAACTAATGAAAAACTGTTTTTT
TRBV12-3/TRBV12-4,TRBJ1-2,TRBD1,.,CASSRTGNDYGYTF,TGTGCCAGCAGCCGGACAGGGAACGACTATGGCTACACCTTC
TRBV29-1,TRBJ2-7,.,few,CSVVTTSNEQYF,TGCAGCGTTGTCACAACTAGCAACGAGCAGTACTTC
TRBV21-1,TRBJ1-5,.,.,CASSAGTESNQPQHF,TGTGCCAGCAGCGCCGGGACAGAAAGCAATCAGCCCCAGCATTTT
TRBV11-3,TRBJ1-6,.,.,CASSYSENSPLHF,TGTGCCAGCAGCTATTCGGAGAATTCACCCCTCCACTTT
TRBV5-1,TRBJ2-2,.,few,CASSFLVQTGELFF,TGCGCCAGCAGCTTCTTAGTCCAGACCGGGGAGCTGTTTTTT
TRBV2,TRBJ2-5,.,many,CASSGLGETQYF,TGTGCCAGCAGTGGGCTAGGGGAGACCCAGTACTTC
TRBV10-3,TRBJ1-5,.,many,CAIGQGVQPQHF,TGTGCCATCGGGCAAGGGGTTCAGCCCCAGCATTTT
TRBV2,TRBJ2-7,TRBD2,.,CASRGGLAGPYEQYF,TGTGCCAGCAGGGGGGGACTAGCGGGACCCTACGAGCAGTACTTC
TRBV29-1,TRBJ2-5,TRBD2,many,CSFGGGVAETQYF,TGCAGCTTCGGGGGGGGGGTAGCAGAGACCCAGTACTTC
TRBV6-5,TRBJ2-3,.,many,CASSSGRAFTDTQYF,TGTGCCAGCAGTTCGGGCAGGGCATTTACAGATACGCAGTATTTT
TRBV7-9,TRBJ2-3,.,many,CASSLGEGTSTDTQYF,TGTGCCAGCAGCTTAGGAGAAGGTACTAGCACAGATACGCAGTATTTT
TRBV10-2,TRBJ1-5,.,.,CASRTGGYSNQPQHF,TGCGCCAGCAGGACAGGTGGTTATAGCAATCAGCCCCAGCATTTT
TRBV29-1,TRBJ2-5,TRBD2,many,CSVAGRARETQYF,TGCAGCGTGGCCGGGAGGGCCAGGGAGACCCAGTACTTC
TRBV20-1,TRBJ1-2,.,many,CSARDLGVTNYGYTF,TGCAGTGCTAGAGATTTAGGGGTGACTAACTATGGCTACACCTTC
TRBV12-3/TRBV12-4,TRBJ2-1,TRBD2,many,CASSFTSGVNEQFF,TGTGCCAGCAGTTTTACTAGCGGAGTCAATGAGCAGTTCTTC
TRBV20-1,TRBJ1-1,.,many,CSASRAATEAFF,TGCAGTGCTAGTAGGGCGGCAACTGAAGCTTTCTTT
TRBV7-2,TRBJ2-1,.,many,CASSLNRVMNEQFF,TGTGCCAGCAGCCTAAACAGGGTCATGAATGAGCAGTTCTTC
TRBV12-3/TRBV12-4,TRBJ1-1,TRBD1,many,CASSKDRGTEAFF,TGTGCCAGCAGTAAGGACAGGGGGACTGAAGCTTTCTTT
TRBV10-3,TRBJ2-3,.,many,CAIKQGVGTDTQYF,TGTGCCATCAAACAGGGAGTCGGCACAGATACGCAGTATTTT
TRBV7-2,TRBJ2-7,.,.,CASSRAGPYEQYF,TGTGCCAGCAGCCGGGCAGGACCCTACGAGCAGTACTTC
TRBV10-2,TRBJ1-5,.,.,CASSEWLGTFGQPQHF,TGCGCCAGCAGTGAGTGGCTAGGGACCTTCGGTCAGCCCCAGCATTTT
TRBV10-3,TRBJ1-1,.,many,CAIGKGGQPVPEAFF,TGTGCCATCGGGAAGGGGGGGCAGCCGGTACCTGAAGCTTTCTTT
TRBV6-1,TRBJ1-1,.,few,CASIALPFGGEAFF,TGTGCCAGCATTGCCCTACCCTTCGGGGGCGAAGCTTTCTTT
TRBV7-2,TRBJ1-1,.,few,CASSSRVFEAFF,TGTGCCAGCAGCTCCCGGGTTTTTGAAGCTTTCTTT
TRBV3-1,TRBJ1-6,TRBD1,many,CASTPQGTGGSPLHF,TGTGCCAGCACCCCCCAGGGGACAGGGGGCTCACCCCTCCACTTT
TRBV3-1,TRBJ1-4,TRBD1,few,CASSQATGGISANEKLFF,TGTGCCAGCAGCCAAGCGACAGGGGGCATCTCGGCTAATGAAAAACTGTTTTTT
TRBV6-1,TRBJ1-1,TRBD1,.,CASSGKSPGTGGTEAFF,TGTGCCAGCAGTGGAAAGAGCCCCGGGACAGGGGGAACTGAAGCTTTCTTT
TRBV2,TRBJ1-1,.,.,CASSPGGEAFF,TGTGCCAGCAGTCCCGGAGGTGAAGCTTTCTTT
TRBV30,TRBJ2-7,TRBD1,.,CACAGTGGIGQYF,TGTGCCTGCGCCGGGACAGGGGGCATTGGGCAGTACTTC
TRBV25-1,TRBJ1-2,.,.,CASSESHGIYYGYTF,TGTGCCAGCAGTGAATCCCATGGTATTTACTATGGCTACACCTTC